This TCR beta chain was found in a study of cytomegalovirus exposure and HLA in healthy donors. Findings of the study overall: The Asian-associated ancestry cluster reportedly had fewer N-insertions than the roughly 700-donor mean in a later analysis.

Per the germline V gene, CDR1 is MNHEY and CDR2 is SMNVEV (reference sequence). This CDR3 contains 16 residues. The trim removed 5 bases at V and 4 bases at J, leaving 9 bases unmatched. In the PCR, 60 Vbeta and 13 Jbeta primers were used. The method was immunoSEQ multiplex PCR; TCRdb's version includes in-frame clones alone and lacks a portion of them. The profile shows about 150,000 clones, roughly 77% of them singletons. Each donor was healthy, and each was a bone marrow donor. At the time of sampling, donors were nominally healthy, though unrecorded immune exposures were likely. Remarks on this clone: Its target is unknown.

The material sequenced was PBMCs. V gene TRBV27 combines with J gene TRBJ1-5; 9 bases align to TRBD1. The TCR originated in a man between 18 and 35 years old in good health and CMV-seropositive. The DNA of the CDR3 is TGTGCCAGCAGTGACACCGGGACAGGGCCTAATCAGCCCCAGCATTTT. Translated: CASSDTGTGPNQPQHF.